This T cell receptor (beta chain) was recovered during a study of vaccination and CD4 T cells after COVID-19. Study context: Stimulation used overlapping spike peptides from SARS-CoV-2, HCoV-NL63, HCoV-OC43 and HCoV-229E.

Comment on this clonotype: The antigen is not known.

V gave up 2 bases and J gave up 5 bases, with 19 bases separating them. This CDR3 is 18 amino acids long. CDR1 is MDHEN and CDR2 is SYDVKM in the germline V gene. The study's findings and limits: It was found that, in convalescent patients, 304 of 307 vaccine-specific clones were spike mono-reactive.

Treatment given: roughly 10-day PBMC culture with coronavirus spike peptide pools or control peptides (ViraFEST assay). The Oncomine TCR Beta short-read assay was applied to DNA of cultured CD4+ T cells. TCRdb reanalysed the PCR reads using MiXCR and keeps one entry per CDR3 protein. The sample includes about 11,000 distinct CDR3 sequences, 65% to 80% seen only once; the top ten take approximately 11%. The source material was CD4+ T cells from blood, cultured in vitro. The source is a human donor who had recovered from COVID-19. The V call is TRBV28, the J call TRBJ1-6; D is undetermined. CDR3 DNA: TGTGCCAGCAGTTTAGGCCCCCTGTCTCAACCCGATAATTCACCCCTCCACTTT. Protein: CASSLGPLSQPDNSPLHF.